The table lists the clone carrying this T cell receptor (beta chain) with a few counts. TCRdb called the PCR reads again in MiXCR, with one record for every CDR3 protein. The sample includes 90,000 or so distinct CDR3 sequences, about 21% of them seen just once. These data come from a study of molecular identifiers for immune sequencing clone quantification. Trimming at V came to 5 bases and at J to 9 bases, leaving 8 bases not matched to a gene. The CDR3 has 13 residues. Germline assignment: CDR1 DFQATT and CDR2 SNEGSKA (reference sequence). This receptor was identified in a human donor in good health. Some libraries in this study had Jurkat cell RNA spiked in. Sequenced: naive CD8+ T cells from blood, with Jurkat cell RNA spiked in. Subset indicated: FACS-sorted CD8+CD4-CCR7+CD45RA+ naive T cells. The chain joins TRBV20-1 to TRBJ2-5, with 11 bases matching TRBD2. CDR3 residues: CSARTSGQKAQYF. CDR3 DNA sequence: TGCAGTGCTCGGACTAGCGGGCAGAAGGCCCAGTACTTC.